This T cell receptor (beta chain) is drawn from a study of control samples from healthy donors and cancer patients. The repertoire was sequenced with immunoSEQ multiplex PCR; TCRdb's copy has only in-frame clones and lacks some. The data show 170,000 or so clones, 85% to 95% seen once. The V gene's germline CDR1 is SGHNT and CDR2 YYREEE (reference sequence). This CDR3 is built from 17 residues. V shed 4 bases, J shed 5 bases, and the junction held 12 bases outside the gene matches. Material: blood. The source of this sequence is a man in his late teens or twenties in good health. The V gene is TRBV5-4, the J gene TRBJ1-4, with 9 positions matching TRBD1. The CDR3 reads CASSPTEHGTGNEKLFF. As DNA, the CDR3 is TGTGCCAGCAGCCCAACCGAACACGGGACAGGGAATGAAAAACTGTTTTTT.